This T cell receptor (beta chain) was obtained from a study of beta chain features in type 1 diabetes. Overall study findings and caveats: Moderate yet significant TCRB CDR3 shortening was seen in Type 1 diabetes patients in all four CD4+ subsets. Highly expressing activated T cells could be over-counted with a cDNA template. Across patients, naive, central memory and Treg TCRB repertoires exhibited apparently greater similarity than was observed across healthy donors.

Isolation of CD4+ naive, central memory, regulatory and stem cell-like memory cells was achieved by sorting via CD45RO/CCR7/CD25/CD127/CD95/CD27. A note on this clone: Its antigen is as yet unknown.

Between the trimmed V and J ends, which lost 4 bases and 5 bases, there was a span of 14 bases. The V gene's germline CDR1 is SGHTA and CDR2 FQGNSA. The CDR3 spans 14 residues. Every isolated RNA sample was fully reverse transcribed, so sequencing captured expressed TCRB transcripts. The table came from immunoSEQ multiplex PCR; TCRdb's copy has only in-frame clones and leaves some out. The sample yields hundreds of thousands of clones, 10% to 15% seen once. The rearrangement links TRBV7-2 to TRBJ2-5; maybe TRBD1 (6 bases). The receptor comes from a man younger than 35 with type 1 diabetes. The specimen was naive CD4+ T cells from blood. CDR3 sequence reads: CASSWGPAWETQYF. In DNA form, the CDR3 reads TGTGCCAGCAGCTGGGGGCCCGCCTGGGAGACCCAGTACTTC.